The source of this TCR beta chain is a study of T cell clones after liver transplantation. Study-level background: TCRbeta sequencing after a pre-transplant mixed lymphocyte reaction identified graft-donor-reactive clones, later tracked in post-transplant blood. Apart from a few HCV-positive recipients, transplants were for non-autoimmune, non-viral reasons.

Clones were sequenced by immunoSEQ multiplex PCR, and TCRdb holds only the in-frame ones, with some missing. The data hold roughly 50,000 clones, with roughly 84% observed a single time. Unstimulated PBMCs were sorted into CD3+CD4+ and CD3+CD8+ populations. CDR3 length equals 14 residues. The germline V gene has CDR1 MNHEY and CDR2 SMNVEV (reference sequence). After removal of 3 bases from V and 3 bases from J, the junction contained 3 bases not matched to a gene. Sequences were derived from CD4+ T cells from blood, sampled before liver transplant. The chain has TRBV27 and TRBJ2-7; TRBD2 aligns across 9 bases. The sequence was collected from a human donor who received a liver transplant. Written as DNA, the CDR3 is TGTGCCAGCAGTTTGGGGCGGGGGGGCTACGAGCAGTACTTC. Its translation: CASSLGRGGYEQYF.